One and the same sample provided the 30 T cell receptor beta chains below, sequenced in a study of T cells in Graves' hyperthyroidism and ophthalmopathy. Template material for amplifying TCR beta CDR3 regions consisted of RNA transcripts. In the first-round RT-PCR of the TCR CDR3, the HTBI primer set was used. TCRdb independently ran MiXCR on the multiplex PCR reads; one entry per CDR3 protein. The profile covers hundreds of thousands of distinct CDR3 sequences, with around 15% appearing a single time and 13% taken by the ten largest. The source material was blood. Receptors were obtained from a man younger than 35 with Graves' ophthalmopathy.

This clonotype was observed a handful of times. This rearrangement joins TRBV3-1 to TRBJ2-3, with 12 positions matching TRBD2. Germline assignment: CDR1 LGHDT and CDR2 YNNKEL (reference sequence). This CDR3 comprises 14 residues. V lost 3 bases and J lost 5; bases outside the gene matches: 0. For the CDR3, the DNA is TGTGCCAGCAGCCAGGGACTAGCGGGAGATACGCAGTATTTT. This translates into CASSQGLAGDTQYF.

This clonotype turned up a few times. The chain carries TRBV5-4 and TRBJ2-7, with D perhaps given as TRBD1 or TRBD2 (6 bases each). V was trimmed by 4 bases and J by 6 bases, leaving 20 bases between them. Per the germline V gene, CDR1 is SGHNT and CDR2 is YYREEE (reference sequence). This CDR3 comprises 15 residues. The CDR3 bases are TGTGCCAGCAGCCCGGGACTCCCAGGGGCTTCCGAGCAGTACTTC. This encodes CASSPGLPGASEQYF.

This clonotype was detected ten times or more. The gene calls are TRBV7-8 and TRBJ2-5; 11 positions match TRBD2. CDR3 size: 16 residues. The V and J ends lost 6 bases and 4 bases, in that order; junction bases with no gene match: 10. Germline V CDR1 and CDR2: SGHVS, FQNEAQ. The CDR3, as DNA: TGTGCCAGCAGTTTCCAGGGCCTAGCGGGGGGAGAGACCCAGTACTTC. Translating gives CASSFQGLAGGETQYF.

This clonotype came up a few times. The CDR3 DNA sequence: TGCGCCAGCAGCCAAGTCGTAAGGATCCGAAACACCATATATTTT. Residues: CASSQVVRIRNTIYF. V gene TRBV4-1 combines with J gene TRBJ1-3; no reliable D call. Between the trimmed V and J ends, which lost 1 base and 5 bases, there was a span of 12 bases. The CDR3 consists of 15 residues. CDR1 MGHRA and CDR2 YSYEKL come from the germline V gene.

The sample holds a few counts of this clonotype. This chain uses TRBV12-3 or TRBV12-4 with TRBJ2-1; 8 bases fit TRBD1. The CDR3 sequence is 14 residues long. V shed 3 bases and J 9 bases; nucleotides not matched to a gene: 7. The CDR3 protein is CASSFSDRDGEQFF. CDR3 nucleotides: TGTGCCAGCAGTTTCTCGGACAGGGATGGTGAGCAGTTCTTC.

This clonotype has more than one count but fewer than ten. The CDR3 DNA follows: TGTGCCAGCAGCCAAGACGATTGGGATAGCGGGGGCTCCTACAATGAGCAGTTCTTC. Protein product: CASSQDDWDSGGSYNEQFF. The chain is built from TRBV3-1 and TRBJ2-1; 9 positions match TRBD2. Germline CDR1 LGHDT, CDR2 YNNKEL (reference sequence). The CDR3 has 19 amino acids. The V gene end was trimmed by 0 bases and the J gene end by 0 bases; junction bases not matched to a gene: 9.

This clonotype showed up just a few times. This chain links TRBV19 with TRBJ1-1, with TRBD1 matching over 9 bases. This CDR3 contains 16 residues. Per germline, CDR1 LNHDA and CDR2 SQIVND (reference sequence). The trim removed 2 bases at V and 5 bases at J, leaving 9 bases unmatched. This chain's CDR3 is CASSIRVGQGRTEAFF. The CDR3 coding sequence is TGTGCCAGTAGTATAAGAGTGGGACAGGGAAGGACTGAAGCTTTCTTT.

V gene TRBV7-9 combines with J gene TRBJ1-1, with D hard to call. V shed 6 bases and J shed 12 bases, with 17 bases lying between them. This CDR3 spans 12 amino acids. CDR1 is SEHNR and CDR2 is FQNEAQ in the germline V gene (reference sequence). The CDR3 DNA sequence: TGTGCCAGCAGTCCCACAGAGGGTGCGACTTTCTTT. Protein: CASSPTEGATFF.

This clonotype was counted a single time. A much larger clonotype is one base distant, so this may be a read error. The rearrangement joins TRBV20-1 to TRBJ1-1; TRBD1 matches 9 bases. J was trimmed by 0 bases and V by 6 bases; bases with no gene match: 11. Germline V gives CDR1 DFQATT, CDR2 SNEGSKA (reference sequence). The CDR3 loop spans 16 amino acids. The CDR3 region has the DNA TGCAGTGCCCTGGGACAGGGAGCTGGGCTGAACACTGAAGCTTTCTTT. It translates to CSALGQGAGLNTEAFF.

This clonotype was observed at least ten times. V is TRBV7-9 and J is TRBJ1-2; TRBD1 might be the D (5 bases). V lost 8 bases to trimming and J lost 4 bases, with 17 bases between them. Germline V CDR1 and CDR2: SEHNR, FQNEAQ (reference sequence). The CDR3 sequence is 14 residues long. The CDR3: CASRPRGRFYGYTF. CDR3 sequence (DNA): TGTGCCAGCCGCCCACGGGGCCGTTTCTATGGCTACACCTTC.

This clonotype was seen at least ten times. This rearrangement joins TRBV9 to TRBJ2-1, with 13 bases identical to TRBD2. The CDR3 has 17 residues. The V segment lost 4 bases and the J segment 1 base; nucleotides outside the gene matches: 5. Germline CDR1 is SGDLS and CDR2 is YYNGEE. The CDR3 loop reads CASSLTGLAGSYNEQFF. The DNA of the CDR3 is TGTGCCAGCAGCCTGACGGGACTAGCGGGATCCTACAATGAGCAGTTCTTC. The full variable domain, its missing parts supplied by reference TRBV9 and TRBJ2-1, is DSGVTQTPKHLITATGQRVTLRCSPRSGDLSVYWYQQSLDQGLQFLIQYYNGEERAKGNILERFSAQQFPDLHSELNLSSLELGDSALYFCASSLTGLAGSYNEQFFGPGTRLTVL.

This clonotype was seen a few times. The V and J genes are TRBV7-2 and TRBJ1-1; D gene ambiguous. The CDR3 extends over 13 amino acids. Germline CDR1 is SGHTA and CDR2 is FQGNSA. The germline V and J ends were trimmed by 3 bases and 4 bases, with 9 bases remaining between them. The CDR3 loop is CASSFSVGTEAFF. The CDR3 DNA reads TGTGCCAGCAGCTTTTCGGTCGGCACTGAAGCTTTCTTT. Based on the CDR3 plus reference TRBV7-2 and TRBJ1-1, the full variable domain is GAGVSQSPSNKVTEKGKDVELRCDPISGHTALYWYRQSLGQGLEFLIYFQGNSAPDKSGLPSDRFSAERTGGSVSTLTIQRTQQEDSAVYLCASSFSVGTEAFFGQGTRLTVV.

This clonotype was found many times. For the CDR3, the DNA is TGTGCCTGGAGTCGGGGAGCTAGCGGAACCCAGTACTTC. Translating gives CAWSRGASGTQYF. The V and J genes are TRBV30 and TRBJ2-5; 7 bases fit TRBD2. The CDR3 has 13 amino acids. Germline V gene data show CDR1 as GTSNPN and CDR2 as SVGIG (reference sequence). The trim removed 2 bases at V and 8 bases at J, leaving 8 bases unmatched.

This clonotype was seen only a few times. This chain links TRBV12-3 or TRBV12-4 with TRBJ2-3; no reliable D call. V shed 2 bases and J shed 2 bases, with 11 bases lying between them. This CDR3 has 15 residues. For the CDR3, the DNA is TGTGCCAGCAGTTTATTCGGCAGCCACACAGATACGCAGTATTTT. Protein: CASSLFGSHTDTQYF.

This clonotype showed up many times. The rearrangement uses TRBV2 and TRBJ2-3; 9 bases align to TRBD1. The CDR3 has 15 residues. V lost 6 bases, J lost 4 bases, and 8 bases stayed unmatched. Germline CDR1 reads SNHLY; CDR2 reads FYNNEI. The chain's CDR3 is CASRMDRGRADTQYF. CDR3 sequence (DNA): TGTGCCAGCAGGATGGACAGGGGTAGGGCAGATACGCAGTATTTT.

With regard to this clonotype: A single base separates this from a much larger clone, so it may be a read error. The V gene is TRBV5-1, the J gene TRBJ1-1; D is uncertain. Looked up from germline, CDR1 is SGHRS and CDR2 is YFSETQ. This CDR3 is 13 amino acids long. As DNA, the CDR3 is TGCGCCAGCAGCTTGGGCGTGCCCACTGAAGCTTCCTTT. Translated: CASSLGVPTEASF.

V is TRBV24-1 and J is TRBJ2-7; the D call may be TRBD1 or TRBD2 (5 bases each). The CDR3 loop spans 13 amino acids. V was shortened by 4 bases and J by 7 bases, with 13 bases between the two germline ends. CDR1 and CDR2 from the germline V gene are KGHDR and SFDVKD. The CDR3: CATSDPGTGEQYF. CDR3 coding DNA: TGTGCCACCAGTGACCCCGGGACGGGAGAGCAGTACTTC.

This clonotype appeared many times. The chain is built from TRBV15 and TRBJ2-7; 9 bases match TRBD1. Germline CDR1 LNHNV, CDR2 YYDKDF (reference sequence). The CDR3 totals 16 residues. V shed 0 bases, J shed 4 bases, and the junction held 7 bases outside the gene matches. The CDR3 loop is CATSRERDRELYEQYF. CDR3 coding DNA: TGTGCCACCAGCAGAGAAAGGGACAGGGAATTGTACGAGCAGTACTTC.

In its sample, this clonotype was seen many times. V is TRBV20-1 and J is TRBJ2-5, with TRBD2 matching over 7 bases. The length of the CDR3 is 12 residues. V lost 4 bases and J lost 5; bases outside the gene matches: 4. The germline V gene has CDR1 DFQATT and CDR2 SNEGSKA (reference sequence). The chain's CDR3 is CSAKGLGETQYF. CDR3 nucleotide sequence: TGCAGTGCTAAAGGACTAGGGGAGACCCAGTACTTC.

This clonotype was observed at least ten times. This chain connects TRBV27 to TRBJ2-2, with TRBD2 identical over 8 bases. This CDR3 comprises 13 residues. CDR1 is MNHEY, CDR2 SMNVEV, per germline (reference sequence). V trimming: 7 bases; J trimming: 6 bases; junction bases outside the gene matches: 4. The CDR3 nucleotides are TGTGCCAGCACCCGGGGGGGATCCGGGGAGCTGTTTTTT. This gives the protein CASTRGGSGELFF.

This clonotype turned up a few times. The chain uses TRBV7-9 and TRBJ2-6; 7 bases line up with TRBD1. The trim removed 3 bases at V and 3 bases at J, leaving 2 bases unmatched. The CDR3 runs to 15 residues. CDR1 and CDR2 from the germline V gene are SEHNR and FQNEAQ (reference sequence). CDR3 loop: CASSFQGVGANVLTF. CDR3 in DNA: TGTGCCAGCAGCTTCCAGGGGGTTGGGGCCAACGTCCTGACTTTC.

The chain couples TRBV30 to TRBJ1-6; the D is unclear. Looked up from germline, CDR1 is GTSNPN and CDR2 is SVGIG (reference sequence). The CDR3 is made up of 13 amino acids. V was pared by 4 bases and J by 0 bases, with 4 bases between. This CDR3 is CAWKLSYNSPLHF. Here the CDR3 DNA reads TGTGCCTGGAAACTCTCCTATAATTCACCCCTCCACTTT.

This clonotype has ten or more counts. This chain uses TRBV3-1 with TRBJ1-1; 7 bases line up with TRBD1. The CDR3 runs 16 residues. The V segment lost 4 bases and the J segment 0 bases; nucleotides outside the gene matches: 8. Germline lookup yields CDR1 LGHDT and CDR2 YNNKEL (reference sequence). The CDR3 region has the DNA TGTGCCAGCAGCCCCCACGACAGGGTCATGAACACTGAAGCTTTCTTT. It codes for CASSPHDRVMNTEAFF.

This clonotype has a handful of counts. This CDR3 reads CASSQGQGVQPQHF. DNA of the CDR3: TGTGCCAGCAGTCAGGGACAGGGGGTTCAGCCCCAGCATTTT. The chain joins TRBV6-1 to TRBJ1-5; 11 bases match TRBD1. The CDR3 is 14 residues long. J lost 6 bases, V lost 5 bases, and 3 bases had no gene match. Germline V gene data show CDR1 as MNHNS and CDR2 as SASEGT.

For this clonotype: Possible read error: a much larger clone is one base away. The chain recombines TRBV2 with TRBJ1-2, with no clear D. Germline assignment: CDR1 SNHLY and CDR2 FYNNEI. The CDR3 contains 12 residues. CDR3 in DNA: TGTGCCCGCAGTGAACGGGTTTCGGGCTACACCTTC. Protein sequence: CARSERVSGYTF.

This chain uses TRBV30 with TRBJ2-4; D is tentatively TRBD1 or TRBD2 (5 bases each). This CDR3 is 18 amino acids long. The V end was cut by 4 bases, the J end by 2 bases, with 24 bases between. Germline values: CDR1 GTSNPN, CDR2 SVGIG (reference sequence). The CDR3 coding sequence is TGTGCCTGGAACCCCGGGACGTCATTTTACTGGCCCAAAAACATTCAGTACTTC. Translating gives CAWNPGTSFYWPKNIQYF.

On this clonotype: The conserved final phenylalanine or tryptophan is absent from the CDR3, which likely points to a read error. This chain joins TRBV11-2 and TRBJ1-1; D not resolved. With 2 bases removed from V and 0 bases from J, the gap between germline ends came to 7 bases. The CDR3 totals 14 residues. Germline V gene lookup returns CDR1 SGHAT and CDR2 FQNNGV. The CDR3: CASSLLQMNTEAFL. The CDR3 DNA reads TGTGCCAGCAGCTTATTACAGATGAACACTGAAGCTTTCCTT.

This rearrangement joins TRBV27 to TRBJ1-2, with D tentatively TRBD1 (6 bases). The V gene lost 7 bases and the J gene lost 7 bases, with 13 bases spanning the gap. Germline lookup yields CDR1 MNHEY and CDR2 SMNVEV (reference sequence). This CDR3 has 12 residues. The CDR3 DNA follows: TGTGCCAGCAAACAGGGAGTTTCTGGCTACACCTTC. Translating gives CASKQGVSGYTF.

For this clonotype: This may be a read error: a much more frequent sequence differs by one nucleotide. The rearrangement links TRBV29-1 to TRBJ2-1, with 10 bases matching TRBD2. The trim removed 5 bases at V and 8 bases at J, leaving 6 bases unmatched. The germline gives CDR1 SQVTM, CDR2 ANQGSEA. CDR3 length: 13 amino acids. CDR3 sequence: CSVQLAGYDEQFF. CDR3 DNA sequence: TGCAGCGTTCAACTAGCGGGGTACGATGAGCAGTTCTTC.

The CDR3 reads CSVPRGTGELFF. For the CDR3, the DNA is TGCAGTGTGCCCAGAGGAACCGGGGAGCTGTTTTTT. The V call is TRBV20-1, the J call TRBJ2-2; D is unclear. The CDR3 runs to 12 residues. V lost 7 bases and J 5 bases, leaving 11 bases between the germline ends. Germline lookup yields CDR1 DFQATT and CDR2 SNEGSKA (reference sequence).